The next 29 T cell receptor beta chains were all read from a single sample in a study of T cells after yellow fever vaccination. Using its own MiXCR run on the 5' RACE reads, TCRdb lists one record per CDR3 protein. The sample lists approximately 450,000 distinct CDR3 sequences, approximately 19% occurring once. Source: PBMCs, taken before the yellow fever booster vaccination. All receptors derive from a man aged 18-30 years who received the YFV17D yellow fever vaccine.

This clonotype was observed a handful of times. The rearrangement joins TRBV10-3 to TRBJ2-7; D is unresolved. This CDR3 is built from 11 residues. CDR1 is ENHRY, CDR2 SYGVKD, per germline. V gave up 3 bases and J gave up 4 bases, with 4 bases separating them. CDR3 protein: CAISDSYEQYV. For the CDR3, the DNA is TGTGCCATCAGTGATAGTTACGAGCAGTACGTC.

V and J are TRBV6-5 and TRBJ2-3; 12 nucleotides align to TRBD2. After removal of 6 bases from V and 3 bases from J, the junction contained 10 bases not matched to a gene. CDR3 size: 17 residues. CDR1 is MNHEY and CDR2 is SVGAGI in the germline V gene. CDR3 sequence reads: CASSALPSGGVTDTQYF. In DNA form, the CDR3 reads TGTGCCAGCAGCGCTCTCCCTAGCGGGGGGGTAACAGATACGCAGTATTTT.

J is TRBJ1-6 and V is TRBV7-9; the match to TRBD1 covers 7 bases. Germline trimming cut 6 bases from V and 10 bases from J; bases unmatched to any gene: 9. Germline V gives CDR1 SEHNR, CDR2 FQNEAQ (reference sequence). The length of the CDR3 is 14 residues. CDR3 bases: TGTGCCAGCAGTTGGACAGGAGAGGGATCACCCCTCCACTTT. It yields the protein CASSWTGEGSPLHF.

CDR3 DNA: TGCAGCGTTGAAATACAGGGCGGGCAGTACGTC. This translates into CSVEIQGGQYV. The V call is TRBV29-1, the J call TRBJ2-7; a weak D match, TRBD1 (6 bases). The length of the CDR3 is 11 residues. Trimming pared 2 bases from V and 9 bases from J, leaving 11 bases between. Germline V gives CDR1 SQVTM, CDR2 ANQGSEA.

The rearrangement joins TRBV7-9 to TRBJ1-1, with D possibly matching TRBD1 (5 bases). CDR3 length equals 16 residues. The V gene's germline CDR1 is SEHNR and CDR2 FQNEAQ (reference sequence). V was trimmed by 4 bases and J by 1 base, leaving 16 bases between them. In DNA, the CDR3 is TGTGCCAGCAGCTCCAGAAGGGACGGACAGAACACTGAAGCTTTCTTT. As protein: CASSSRRDGQNTEAFF. Supplemented by reference TRBV7-9 and TRBJ1-1, the full variable domain reads DTGVSQNPRHKITKRGQNVTFRCDPISEHNRLYWYRQTLGQGPEFLTYFQNEAQLEKSRLLSDRFSAERPKGSFSTLEIQRTEQGDSAMYLCASSSRRDGQNTEAFFGQGTRLTVV.

This clonotype was found a few times. The chain uses TRBV5-6 and TRBJ2-7; 11 bases match TRBD2. J gave up 3 bases and V 3 bases, and 8 bases lay outside the gene matches. There are 16 residues in the CDR3. Germline V gene lookup returns CDR1 SGHDT and CDR2 YYEEEE. The CDR3 sequence is CASSYLSSGGIYEQYF. The CDR3 coding sequence is TGTGCCAGCAGCTACCTTTCTAGCGGGGGGATCTACGAGCAGTACTTC. The full variable domain, in which reference TRBV5-6 and TRBJ2-7 provide the parts outside the CDR3, is DAGVTQSPTHLIKTRGQQVTLRCSPKSGHDTVSWYQQALGQGPQFIFQYYEEEERQRGNFPDRFSGHQFPNYSSELNVNALLLGDSALYLCASSYLSSGGIYEQYFGPGTRLTVT.

The chain recombines TRBV20-1 with TRBJ2-7; D call uncertain. The CDR3 is 13 amino acids. Trimming removed 6 bases from V and 6 bases from J, with 18 bases in between. Germline V gene lookup returns CDR1 DFQATT and CDR2 SNEGSKA (reference sequence). CDR3 nucleotide sequence: TGCAGTGCCGTCTCACCCCGGGTTGGCGAGCAGTACTTC. Translating gives CSAVSPRVGEQYF.

This clonotype was counted only a few times. This chain uses TRBV6-6 with TRBJ2-6; no reliable D call. With 10 bases removed from V and 0 bases from J, the gap between germline ends came to 10 bases. The CDR3 has 14 residues. Germline CDR1 MNHNY, CDR2 SVGAGI (reference sequence). For the CDR3, the DNA is TGTGCCACCTACAGAATCTCTGGGGCCAACGTCCTGACTTTC. Translation: CATYRISGANVLTF.

The chain is built from TRBV30 and TRBJ2-7, with 8 bases that match TRBD1. From germline, CDR1 is GTSNPN and CDR2 SVGIG (reference sequence). Trimming took 5 bases from V and 6 from J; bases not matched to a gene: 6. This CDR3 comprises 12 residues. The CDR3 spells CAWGTGRREQYF. For the CDR3, the DNA is TGTGCCTGGGGGACAGGTCGACGCGAGCAGTACTTC.

This clonotype turned up a few times. The chain couples TRBV6-5 to TRBJ2-1; D perhaps matches TRBD2 (7 bases). The CDR3 spans 15 residues. Between the trimmed V and J ends, which lost 0 bases and 7 bases, there was a span of 13 bases. Germline V gene data show CDR1 as MNHEY and CDR2 as SVGAGI. CDR3 nucleotide sequence: TGTGCCAGCAGTTACTCGTGGGGGCGGGGGAATGAGCAGTTCTTC. Translation gives CASSYSWGRGNEQFF.

The chain recombines TRBV4-3 with TRBJ2-6, with D unresolved. Germline CDR1 LGHNA, CDR2 YSLEER. This CDR3 has 21 residues. Trimming shortened V by 0 bases and J by 0 bases, and 21 bases separated the two germline ends. The CDR3 loop reads CASSQDGTRPTSASGANVLTF. CDR3 sequence (DNA): TGCGCCAGCAGCCAAGATGGTACGCGACCTACATCCGCCTCTGGGGCCAACGTCCTGACTTTC.

This clonotype was counted only a few times. This chain connects TRBV10-3 to TRBJ2-7; the match to TRBD1 covers 10 bases. CDR3 length equals 13 residues. CDR1 and CDR2 (germline): ENHRY, SYGVKD. V trimming: 4 bases; J trimming: 4 bases; junction bases outside the gene matches: 1. CDR3 nucleotide sequence: TGTGCCATCAGTGGGACAGGGGGTTACGAGCAGTACTTC. Translation gives CAISGTGGYEQYF.

This clonotype was counted at least ten times. V and J are TRBV20-1 and TRBJ2-6, with D possibly matching TRBD1 (5 bases). CDR3 length: 13 amino acids. The V end was cut by 5 bases, the J end by 0 bases, with 5 bases between. The V gene's germline CDR1 is DFQATT and CDR2 SNEGSKA (reference sequence). The CDR3 DNA follows: TGCAGTGCTGACAGCTCTGGGGCCAACGTCCTGACTTTC. It is translated as CSADSSGANVLTF.

The V call is TRBV11-2, the J call TRBJ2-5; D gene unclear. The V end was cut by 10 bases, the J end by 7 bases, with 13 bases between. Germline V gene lookup returns CDR1 SGHAT and CDR2 FQNNGV. This CDR3 is built from 11 residues. CDR3 sequence (DNA): TGTGCCACCTTATCCCGATCGACCCAGTACTTC. It codes for CATLSRSTQYF.

This clonotype was observed a handful of times. The chain joins TRBV12-3 or TRBV12-4 to TRBJ1-6, with no clear D. Trimming stripped 3 bases from V and 10 bases from J, with 7 bases between. This CDR3 spans 12 amino acids. The CDR3 nucleotides read TGTGCCAGCAGTTTGGCTCGGTCACCCCTCCACTTT. It yields the protein CASSLARSPLHF.

The chain recombines TRBV14 with TRBJ1-1, with D unclear. The CDR3 has 12 amino acids. The germline V gene encodes CDR1 SGHDN and CDR2 FVKESK. V lost 4 bases and J lost 7, with 10 bases in between. The CDR3: CASSPQSVEAFF. CDR3 in DNA: TGTGCCAGCAGCCCCCAGTCCGTTGAAGCTTTCTTT.

This chain uses TRBV18 with TRBJ2-1; 10 bases map to TRBD1. The V gene end was trimmed by 5 bases and the J gene end by 2 bases; junction bases not matched to a gene: 9. The CDR3 runs 17 residues. Germline lookup yields CDR1 KGHSH and CDR2 LQKENI. CDR3 protein: CASSSLSGTGAYNEQFF. The CDR3 nucleotides are TGTGCCAGCTCATCCTTAAGCGGGACAGGGGCCTACAATGAGCAGTTCTTC.

This clonotype was picked up a small number of times. The gene calls are TRBV12-3 or TRBV12-4 and TRBJ2-1; D gene unclear. The CDR3 consists of 12 residues. The CDR3 is CASGWLGNEQFF. CDR3 in DNA: TGTGCTTCCGGATGGTTAGGCAATGAGCAGTTCTTC.

This chain connects TRBV24-1 to TRBJ2-7; D is ambiguous. This CDR3 has 14 residues. Looked up from germline, CDR1 is KGHDR and CDR2 is SFDVKD. Trimming removed 0 bases at V and 3 bases at J, with 8 bases between. The CDR3 nucleotides read TGTGCCACCAGTGATTTGGGCCTAAACTACGAGCAGTACGTC. Translated, it gives CATSDLGLNYEQYV.

This clonotype turned up a few times. The chain combines TRBV4-2 with TRBJ2-1; 14 bases line up with TRBD2. This CDR3 contains 16 residues. Unmatched junction bases numbered 4, after V lost 5 bases and J lost 4 bases. Germline CDR1 reads LGHNA; CDR2 reads YNFKEQ. The CDR3 DNA reads TGTGCCAGCAGCGGGACTAGCGGGGGCCTTTACAATGAGCAGTTCTTC. As protein: CASSGTSGGLYNEQFF.

This clonotype has only a few counts. The rearrangement joins TRBV7-2 to TRBJ1-2, with D unclear. CDR1 and CDR2 from the germline V gene are SGHTA and FQGNSA. The CDR3 consists of 16 residues. Trimming pared 4 bases from V and 0 bases from J, leaving 15 bases between. In DNA form, the CDR3 reads TGTGCCAGCAGCTCCCATTCGGACGGAGCTAACTATGGCTACACCTTC. Translated: CASSSHSDGANYGYTF.

The V and J genes are TRBV10-3 and TRBJ2-3; weak D call: TRBD2 (5 bases). The CDR3 has 15 residues. V was cut by 0 bases and J by 0 bases, with 7 bases left in between. The germline CDR1 and CDR2 sequences are ENHRY and SYGVKD. CDR3: CAISESWESTDTQYF. DNA for the CDR3: TGTGCCATCAGTGAGTCGTGGGAGAGCACAGATACGCAGTATTTT.

This clonotype was seen a few times. The V and J genes are TRBV12-5 and TRBJ1-3; D gene ambiguous. CDR1 LGHNT and CDR2 FRNRAP come from the germline V gene. The V end was cut by 1 base, the J end by 4 bases, with 2 bases between. This CDR3 comprises 12 residues. CDR3 sequence (DNA): TGTGCTAGTGGTTTGGGCGGAAACACCATATATTTT. This gives the protein CASGLGGNTIYF.

In this sample, this clonotype turned up many times. The J gene is TRBJ2-3, the V gene TRBV20-1; D is ambiguous. Germline assignment: CDR1 DFQATT and CDR2 SNEGSKA (reference sequence). The CDR3 sequence is 13 residues long. Trimming stripped 0 bases from V and 3 bases from J, with 7 bases between. The CDR3 sequence is CSARDTATDTQYF. DNA for the CDR3: TGCAGTGCTAGAGATACGGCGACAGATACGCAGTATTTT.

The rearrangement joins TRBV7-6 to TRBJ1-1; TRBD1 might be the D (5 bases). Per germline, CDR1 SGHVS and CDR2 FNYEAQ. V lost 3 bases to trimming and J lost 7 bases, with 12 bases between them. This CDR3 is built from 13 residues. CDR3 region: CASSFRGTGEAFF. CDR3 coding DNA: TGTGCCAGCAGCTTTCGGGGCACCGGTGAAGCTTTCTTT.

This clonotype was recorded a few times. The chain is built from TRBV24-1 and TRBJ1-1; D is ambiguous. Germline-derived CDR1 and CDR2 are KGHDR and SFDVKD. This CDR3 has 11 amino acids. The germline V and J ends were trimmed by 7 bases and 3 bases, with 5 bases remaining between them. DNA for the CDR3: TGTGCCACCAGAACAGACACTGAAGCTTTCTTT. Translated: CATRTDTEAFF.

This chain joins TRBV4-3 and TRBJ2-5, with TRBD1 matching over 7 bases. Losses at the gene ends were 4 bases for V and 1 base for J; bases not matched to a gene: 3. This CDR3 spans 14 amino acids. Looked up from germline, CDR1 is LGHNA and CDR2 is YSLEER. The CDR3 DNA follows: TGCGCCAGCAGCCCGGGACAGATCCAAGAGACCCAGTACTTC. It is translated as CASSPGQIQETQYF.

The chain combines TRBV7-3 with TRBJ2-1; 11 bases line up with TRBD1. CDR3 size: 16 residues. Looked up from germline, CDR1 is SGHTA and CDR2 is FQGTGA. The ends lost 5 bases at V and 9 bases at J; junction bases unmatched: 12. CDR3 DNA sequence: TGTGCCAGCAGCCCTACCGGGACAGGGGGGTATCTTGAGCAGTTCTTC. Protein sequence: CASSPTGTGGYLEQFF.

This clonotype came up a few times. The chain links TRBV4-1 to TRBJ1-5; 8 positions agree with TRBD1. With V trimmed by 1 base and J by 6 bases, 2 bases remained unmatched. This CDR3 has 14 residues. The germline V gene encodes CDR1 MGHRA and CDR2 YSYEKL. CDR3 amino acids: CASSQARGLQPQHF. CDR3 bases: TGCGCCAGCAGCCAAGCCAGGGGGCTTCAGCCCCAGCATTTT.